This TCR beta chain was observed in a study of blood T cell repertoires in COVID-19. About the study: Resolution of symptoms, clearance, or two negative PCRs was present in recovered Cohort 3 donors. Samples taken during acute and convalescent COVID-19 were collected in the United States, Italy and Spain. T cells, B-cell-depleted T cells, or PBMCs supplied cDNA or gDNA.

This clone has just a few counts. Methods used by the authors: Estimated nucleated cell counts came from reference gene primer amplification. Only in-frame clones appear in the TCRdb table, and some are missing; sequencing was by immunoSEQ multiplex PCR. Clone size and V and J calls were adopted from that table, with D and trimming inferred from the DNA. The sample contains some 200,000 clones, 70% to 90% of which appear only once. Sequenced material: PBMCs or T cells enriched from blood (not recorded which). The receptor's source is a woman aged 45 to 65 in a cohort exposed to, infected with or recovered from COVID-19 (not recorded which).

CDR3 DNA sequence: TGTGCCAGCAGCGAGTCCACACGACCCGGCGGCGGGGAGCTGTTTTTT. Translating it yields CASSESTRPGGGELFF. The chain uses TRBV9 and TRBJ2-2; D unclear. Germline V gene lookup returns CDR1 SGDLS and CDR2 YYNGEE. CDR3 size: 16 residues. The V end was cut by 3 bases, the J end by 7 bases, with 19 bases between.